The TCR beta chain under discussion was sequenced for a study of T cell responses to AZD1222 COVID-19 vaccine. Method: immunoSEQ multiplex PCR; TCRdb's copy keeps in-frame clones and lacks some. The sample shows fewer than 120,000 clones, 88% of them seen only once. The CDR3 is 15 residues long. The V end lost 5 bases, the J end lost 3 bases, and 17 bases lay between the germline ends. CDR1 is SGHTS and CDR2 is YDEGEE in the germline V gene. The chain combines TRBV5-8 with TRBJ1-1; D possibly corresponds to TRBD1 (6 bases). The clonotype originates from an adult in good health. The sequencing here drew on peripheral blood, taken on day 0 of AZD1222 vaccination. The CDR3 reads CASSKKQGRDTEAFF. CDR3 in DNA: TGTGCCAGCAGTAAAAAACAGGGCCGTGACACTGAAGCTTTCTTT.